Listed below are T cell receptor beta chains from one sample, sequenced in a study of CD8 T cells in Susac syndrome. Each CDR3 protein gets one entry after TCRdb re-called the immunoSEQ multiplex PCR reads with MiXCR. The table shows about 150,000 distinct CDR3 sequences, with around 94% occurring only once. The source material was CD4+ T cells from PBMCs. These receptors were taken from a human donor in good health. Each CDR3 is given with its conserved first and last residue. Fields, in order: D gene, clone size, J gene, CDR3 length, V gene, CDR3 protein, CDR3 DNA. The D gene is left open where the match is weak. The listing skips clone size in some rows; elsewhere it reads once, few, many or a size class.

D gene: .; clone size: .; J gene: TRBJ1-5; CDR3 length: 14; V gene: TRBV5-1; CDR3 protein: CASSFGPVNQPQHF; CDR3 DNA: TGCGCCAGCAGCTTTGGGCCAGTCAATCAGCCCCAGCATTTT
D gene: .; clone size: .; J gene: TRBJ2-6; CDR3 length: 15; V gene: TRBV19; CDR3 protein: CASSMREPGANVLTF; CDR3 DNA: TGTGCCAGTAGTATGAGGGAACCTGGGGCCAACGTCCTGACTTTC
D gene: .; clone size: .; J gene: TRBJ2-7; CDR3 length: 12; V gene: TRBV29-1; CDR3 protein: CSGGQSSYEQYF; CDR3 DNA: TGCAGCGGAGGACAGAGCTCCTACGAGCAGTACTTC
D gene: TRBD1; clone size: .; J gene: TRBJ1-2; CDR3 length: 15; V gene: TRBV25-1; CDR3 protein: CASGPSPGQGYGYTF; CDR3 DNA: TGTGCCAGCGGGCCTTCCCCCGGACAGGGCTATGGCTACACCTTC
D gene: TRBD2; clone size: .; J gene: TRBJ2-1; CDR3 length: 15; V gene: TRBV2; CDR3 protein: CASSKTSGTYNEQFF; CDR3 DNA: TGTGCCAGCAGTAAAACTAGCGGGACCTACAATGAGCAGTTCTTC
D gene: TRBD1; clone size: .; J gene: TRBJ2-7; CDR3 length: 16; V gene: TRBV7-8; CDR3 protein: CASSLGGTVLSYEQYF; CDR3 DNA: TGTGCCAGCAGCTTAGGGGGGACAGTCCTCTCCTACGAGCAGTACTTC
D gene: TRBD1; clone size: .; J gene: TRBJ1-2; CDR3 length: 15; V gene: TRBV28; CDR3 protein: CASSFPGQALHGYTF; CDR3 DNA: TGTGCCAGCAGTTTTCCGGGACAGGCGCTACATGGCTACACCTTC
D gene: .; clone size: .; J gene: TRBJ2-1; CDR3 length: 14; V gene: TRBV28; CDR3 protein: CASSLIEGFNEQFF; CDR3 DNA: TGTGCCAGCAGTTTAATTGAGGGGTTCAATGAGCAGTTCTTC
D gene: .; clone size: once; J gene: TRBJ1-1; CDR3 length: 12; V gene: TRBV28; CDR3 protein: CASSYRATEAFF; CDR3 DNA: TGTGCCAGCAGTTACAGAGCGACTGAAGCTTTCTTT
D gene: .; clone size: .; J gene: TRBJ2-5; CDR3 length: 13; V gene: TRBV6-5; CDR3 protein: CASSYLEGETQYF; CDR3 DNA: TGTGCCAGCAGTTACTTGGAGGGGGAGACCCAGTACTTC
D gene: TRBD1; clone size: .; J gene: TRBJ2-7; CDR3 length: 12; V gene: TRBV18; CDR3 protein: CASSPRTGLQYF; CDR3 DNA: TGTGCCAGCTCACCACGGACAGGGCTACAGTACTTC
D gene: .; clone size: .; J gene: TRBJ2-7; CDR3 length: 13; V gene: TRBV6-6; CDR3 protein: CASSDDSFHEQYF; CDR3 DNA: TGTGCCAGCAGTGACGACAGTTTCCACGAGCAGTACTTC
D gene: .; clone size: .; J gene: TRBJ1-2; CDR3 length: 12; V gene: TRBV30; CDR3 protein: CAWSGGTPGYTF; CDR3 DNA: TGTGCCTGGAGTGGCGGGACCCCCGGCTACACCTTC
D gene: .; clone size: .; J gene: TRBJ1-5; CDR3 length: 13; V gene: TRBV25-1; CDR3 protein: CASSESGFQPQHF; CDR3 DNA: TGTGCCAGCAGTGAATCGGGGTTTCAGCCCCAGCATTTT
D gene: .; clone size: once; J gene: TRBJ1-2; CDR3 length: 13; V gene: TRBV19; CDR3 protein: CASTQGGIYGYTF; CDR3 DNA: TGTGCCAGTACCCAGGGTGGGATCTATGGCTACACCTTC
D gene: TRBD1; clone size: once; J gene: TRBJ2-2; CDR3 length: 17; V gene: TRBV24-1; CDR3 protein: CATSDGPGQGNTGELFF; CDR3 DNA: TGTGCCACCAGTGATGGCCCGGGACAGGGGAACACCGGGGAGCTGTTTTTT
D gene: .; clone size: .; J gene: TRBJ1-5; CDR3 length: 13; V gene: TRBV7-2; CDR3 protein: CASSLASDQPQHF; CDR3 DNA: TGTGCCAGCAGCTTAGCGTCGGATCAGCCCCAGCATTTT
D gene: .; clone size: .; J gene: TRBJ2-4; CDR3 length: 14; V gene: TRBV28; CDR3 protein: CASTFSTAKNIQYF; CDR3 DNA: TGTGCCAGCACTTTTTCGACGGCCAAAAACATTCAGTACTTC
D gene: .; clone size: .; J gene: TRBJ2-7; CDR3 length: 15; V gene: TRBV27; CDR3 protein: CASSLSGRIQGEQYF; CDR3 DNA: TGTGCCAGCAGTTTATCTGGCAGGATCCAGGGCGAGCAGTACTTC
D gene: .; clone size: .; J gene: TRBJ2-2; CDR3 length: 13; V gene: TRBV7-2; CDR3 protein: CASSPQTTGELFF; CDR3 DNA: TGTGCCAGCAGCCCCCAAACCACCGGGGAGCTGTTTTTT
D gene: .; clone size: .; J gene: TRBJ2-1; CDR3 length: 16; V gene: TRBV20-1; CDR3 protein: CSARPAGRRFYNEQFF; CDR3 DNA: TGCAGTGCTAGACCCGCGGGGAGGAGGTTCTACAATGAGCAGTTCTTC
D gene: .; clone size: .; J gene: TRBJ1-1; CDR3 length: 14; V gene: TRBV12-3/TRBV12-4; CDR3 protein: CASSLGTTNTEAFF; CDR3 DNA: TGTGCCAGCAGTTTAGGAACTACCAACACTGAAGCTTTCTTT
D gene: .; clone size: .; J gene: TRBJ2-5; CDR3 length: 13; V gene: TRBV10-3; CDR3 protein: CAISEYSDDTQYF; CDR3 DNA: TGTGCCATCAGTGAATACAGTGACGACACCCAGTACTTC
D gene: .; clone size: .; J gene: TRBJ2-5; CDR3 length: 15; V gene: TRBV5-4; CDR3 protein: CASSLEYNSQETQYF; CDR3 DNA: TGTGCCAGCAGCTTGGAGTATAACTCTCAGGAGACCCAGTACTTC
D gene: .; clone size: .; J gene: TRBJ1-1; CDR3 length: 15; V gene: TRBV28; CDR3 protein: CASKTPGATNTEAFF; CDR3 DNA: TGTGCCAGCAAAACCCCCGGGGCCACGAACACTGAAGCTTTCTTT
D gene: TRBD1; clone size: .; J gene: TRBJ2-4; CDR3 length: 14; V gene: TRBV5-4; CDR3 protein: CASSPDRGLNIQYF; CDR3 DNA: TGTGCCAGCAGCCCAGACAGGGGATTAAACATTCAGTACTTC